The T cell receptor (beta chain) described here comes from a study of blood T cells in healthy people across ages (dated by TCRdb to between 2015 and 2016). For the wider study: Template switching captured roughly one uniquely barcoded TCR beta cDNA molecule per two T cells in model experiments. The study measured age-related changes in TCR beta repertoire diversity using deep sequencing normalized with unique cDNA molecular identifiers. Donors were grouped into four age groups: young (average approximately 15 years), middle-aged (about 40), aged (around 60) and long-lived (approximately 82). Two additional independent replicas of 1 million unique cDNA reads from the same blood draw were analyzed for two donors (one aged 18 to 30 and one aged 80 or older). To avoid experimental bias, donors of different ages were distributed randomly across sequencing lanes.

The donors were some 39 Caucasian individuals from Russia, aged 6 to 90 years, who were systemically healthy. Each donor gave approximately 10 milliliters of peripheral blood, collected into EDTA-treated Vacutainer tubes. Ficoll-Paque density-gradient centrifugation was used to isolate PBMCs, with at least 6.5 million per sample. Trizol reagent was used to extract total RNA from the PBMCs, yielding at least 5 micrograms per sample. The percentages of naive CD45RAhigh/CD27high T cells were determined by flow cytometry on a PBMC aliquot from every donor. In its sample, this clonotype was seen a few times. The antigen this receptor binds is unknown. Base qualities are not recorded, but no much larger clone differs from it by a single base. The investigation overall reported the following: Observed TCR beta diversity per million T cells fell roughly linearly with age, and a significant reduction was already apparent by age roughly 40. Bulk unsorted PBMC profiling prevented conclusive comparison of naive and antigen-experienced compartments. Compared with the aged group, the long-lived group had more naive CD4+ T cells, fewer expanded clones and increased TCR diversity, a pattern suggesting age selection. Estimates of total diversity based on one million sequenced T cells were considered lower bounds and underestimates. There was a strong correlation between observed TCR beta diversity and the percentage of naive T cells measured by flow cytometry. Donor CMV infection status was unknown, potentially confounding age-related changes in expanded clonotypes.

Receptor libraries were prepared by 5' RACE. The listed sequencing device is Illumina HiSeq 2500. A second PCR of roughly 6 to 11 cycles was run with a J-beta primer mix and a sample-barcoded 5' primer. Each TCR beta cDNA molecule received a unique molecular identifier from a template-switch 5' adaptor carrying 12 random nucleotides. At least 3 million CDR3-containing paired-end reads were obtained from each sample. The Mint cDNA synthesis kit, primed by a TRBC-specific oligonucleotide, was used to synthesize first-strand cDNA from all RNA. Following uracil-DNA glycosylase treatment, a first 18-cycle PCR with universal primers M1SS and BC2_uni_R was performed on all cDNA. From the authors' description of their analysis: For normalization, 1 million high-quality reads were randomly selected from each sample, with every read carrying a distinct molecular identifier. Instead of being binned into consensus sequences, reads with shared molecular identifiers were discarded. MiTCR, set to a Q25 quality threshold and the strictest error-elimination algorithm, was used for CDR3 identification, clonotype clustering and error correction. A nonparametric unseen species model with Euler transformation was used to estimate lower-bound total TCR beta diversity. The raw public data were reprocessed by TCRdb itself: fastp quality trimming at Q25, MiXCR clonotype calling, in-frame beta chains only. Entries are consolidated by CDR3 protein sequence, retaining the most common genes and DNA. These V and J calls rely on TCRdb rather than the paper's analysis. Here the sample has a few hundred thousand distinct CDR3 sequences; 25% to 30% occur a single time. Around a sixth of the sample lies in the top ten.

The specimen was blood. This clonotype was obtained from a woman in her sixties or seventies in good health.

Here the CDR3 is given as CASSLGPETEAFF. The nucleotide sequence reads as follows: TGTGCCAGCAGCTTAGGGCCAGAAACTGAAGCTTTCTTT. The V gene is TRBV7-8 and the J gene is TRBJ1-1; the D gene cannot be resolved reliably. V loses 1 base of germline sequence and J loses 5 bases, and the interval between the two ends is 8 bases. Its CDR3 holds 13 amino acids, cysteine through phenylalanine. Left in the record is the CDR3 DNA by itself, 39 bases read in frame from the first base. CDR1 and CDR2 are read off the germline V gene as SGHVS and FQNEAQ.